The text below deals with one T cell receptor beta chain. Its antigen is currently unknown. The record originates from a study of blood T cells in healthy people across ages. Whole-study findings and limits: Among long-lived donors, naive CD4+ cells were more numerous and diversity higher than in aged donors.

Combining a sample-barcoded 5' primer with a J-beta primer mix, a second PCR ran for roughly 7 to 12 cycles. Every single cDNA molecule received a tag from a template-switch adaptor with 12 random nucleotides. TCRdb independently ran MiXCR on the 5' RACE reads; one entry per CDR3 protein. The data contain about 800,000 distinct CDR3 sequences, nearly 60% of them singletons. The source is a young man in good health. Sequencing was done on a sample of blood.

This CDR3 is CASSLEHLTNYGYTF. CDR3 in DNA: TGCGCCAGCAGCTTGGAACACCTCACCAACTATGGCTACACCTTC. The chain uses TRBV5-1 and TRBJ1-2; D unresolved. In germline, CDR1 is SGHRS, CDR2 YFSETQ. The CDR3 is 15 residues long. The V end lost 0 bases, the J end lost 2 bases, and 11 bases lay between the germline ends.